Reported below is one TCR beta chain. What it recognizes is unknown. The diagnostic workup employed clinical symptoms, serum thyroxine, TRAb, thyroid ultrasound and orbital computed tomography. Amplifying from RNA transcripts, the study obtained TCR beta CDR3 regions. Investigators did first-round RT-PCR with HTBI primers, then second-round multiplex PCR. TCRdb re-called the multiplex PCR reads through MiXCR, storing one row per CDR3 protein. The sample lists 200,000 to 250,000 distinct CDR3 sequences, around 50% occurring once. This sample is part of a study of Graves' ophthalmopathy and Graves' hyperthyroidism. Germline V gene lookup returns CDR1 SGHTA and CDR2 FQGNSA. J was trimmed by 4 bases and V by 3 bases; bases with no gene match: 8. The CDR3 contains 16 residues. Study observations and caveats: At 70.59% sensitivity and approximately 74% specificity, the model predicted progression of the ophthalmopathy. Most expanded clonotypes in thyroid above 0.001 frequency also showed up in blood.

The clonotype originates from an adult man with Graves' ophthalmopathy. Material: peripheral blood. The chain links TRBV7-2 to TRBJ2-2; 7 nucleotides agree with TRBD1. As DNA, the CDR3 is TGTGCCAGCAGCTTTGTTCACAGGGGCTTCACCGGGGAGCTGTTTTTT. Its translation is CASSFVHRGFTGELFF.